Reported below is one TCR beta chain. The antigen is not known. Relapses following autologous stem cell transplantation were seen in all patients, with brentuximab vedotin exposure varying. This entry belongs to a study of PD-1 blockade in classical Hodgkin lymphoma. Study-level points and caveats: Underlying causes for the observed repertoire differences were not defined, possibly disease activity or prior therapy. Patients with an early start, nivolumab under 1 year after ASCT, were excluded. Prior to therapy, complete responders displayed diversity much like that of newly diagnosed patients.

Measured with immunoSEQ multiplex PCR; TCRdb has only the in-frame clones, and not every one. The data show approximately 6,700 clones, approximately 77% seen once. In germline, CDR1 is SNHLY, CDR2 FYNNEI. The V end lost 6 bases, the J end lost 3 bases, and 9 bases lay between the germline ends. The CDR3 runs 12 residues. The rearrangement joins TRBV2 to TRBJ2-7; no clear D gene. The receptor's source is a human donor with classical Hodgkin lymphoma. Material: peripheral blood mononuclear cells (PBMCs), obtained before the second cycle of nivolumab. CDR3 protein: CASSTAVYEQYF. The CDR3 DNA follows: TGTGCCAGCAGCACCGCCGTCTACGAGCAGTACTTC. Supplemented by reference TRBV2 and TRBJ2-7, the full variable domain reads EPEVTQTPSHQVTQMGQEVILRCVPISNHLYFYWYRQILGQKVEFLVSFYNNEISEKSEIFDDQFSVERPDGSNFTLKIRSTKLEDSAMYFCASSTAVYEQYFGPGTRLTVT.